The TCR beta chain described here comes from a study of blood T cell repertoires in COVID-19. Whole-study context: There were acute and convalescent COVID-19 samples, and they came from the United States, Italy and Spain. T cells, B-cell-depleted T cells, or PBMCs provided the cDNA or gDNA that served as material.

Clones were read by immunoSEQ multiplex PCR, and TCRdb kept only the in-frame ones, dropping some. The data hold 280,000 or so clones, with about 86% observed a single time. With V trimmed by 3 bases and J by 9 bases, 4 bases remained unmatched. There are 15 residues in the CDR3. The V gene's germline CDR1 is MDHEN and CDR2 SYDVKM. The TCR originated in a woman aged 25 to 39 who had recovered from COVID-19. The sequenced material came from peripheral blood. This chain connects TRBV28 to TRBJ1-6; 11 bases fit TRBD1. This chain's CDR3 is CASSFGQGASSPLHF. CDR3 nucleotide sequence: TGTGCCAGCAGTTTCGGACAGGGGGCTAGTTCACCCCTCCACTTT.